A selection of T cell receptor beta chains follows, all from one sample in a study of blood T cell repertoires in COVID-19. Measured with immunoSEQ multiplex PCR; TCRdb has only the in-frame clones, and not every one. The repertoire holds roughly 180,000 clones, with roughly 81% as singletons. What was sequenced was peripheral blood. The receptors stem from a woman between 50 and 59 years old with COVID-19, enrolled during active disease. Both conserved end residues are part of each CDR3. D genes are given only for firm matches. Clone size is given for some rows only: seen once, a few or many times, or a class if the clone is expanded.

D gene: .; V gene: TRBV30; clone size: .; J gene: TRBJ1-5; CDR3 protein: CASAGQGSNQPQHF; CDR3 DNA: TGTGCCTCCGCCGGGCAGGGAAGCAATCAGCCCCAGCATTTT
D gene: .; V gene: TRBV3-1/TRBV3-2; clone size: .; J gene: TRBJ1-2; CDR3 protein: CASSQDRFDRHYGYTF; CDR3 DNA: TGTGCCAGCAGCCAAGATCGGTTCGACAGGCACTATGGCTACACCTTC
D gene: .; V gene: TRBV24-1; clone size: .; J gene: TRBJ2-3; CDR3 protein: CATSETMADTQYF; CDR3 DNA: TGTGCCACCAGTGAGACAATGGCAGATACGCAGTATTTT
D gene: TRBD1; V gene: TRBV29-1; clone size: .; J gene: TRBJ1-2; CDR3 protein: CSAVGQGGYGYTF; CDR3 DNA: TGCAGCGCCGTAGGACAGGGAGGCTATGGCTACACCTTC
D gene: TRBD2; V gene: TRBV5-6; clone size: few; J gene: TRBJ2-3; CDR3 protein: CASSRSGETLDTQYF; CDR3 DNA: TGTGCCAGCAGTCGCAGCGGGGAAACCCTTGATACGCAGTATTTT
D gene: .; V gene: TRBV27; clone size: .; J gene: TRBJ2-5; CDR3 protein: CASSPSGPGTQYF; CDR3 DNA: TGTGCCAGCAGTCCCTCCGGCCCGGGGACCCAGTACTTC
D gene: .; V gene: TRBV6-2/TRBV6-3; clone size: .; J gene: TRBJ1-5; CDR3 protein: CASSYEYQPQHF; CDR3 DNA: TGTGCCAGCAGTTATGAGTATCAGCCCCAGCATTTT
D gene: TRBD1; V gene: TRBV15; clone size: .; J gene: TRBJ2-3; CDR3 protein: CATSRGGGQGATDTQYF; CDR3 DNA: TGTGCCACCAGCAGAGGCGGGGGACAGGGGGCCACAGATACGCAGTATTTT
D gene: TRBD1; V gene: TRBV18; clone size: once; J gene: TRBJ1-2; CDR3 protein: CASSPVDRVIVRGYTF; CDR3 DNA: TGTGCCAGCTCACCAGTAGACAGGGTAATCGTCCGTGGCTACACCTTC
D gene: .; V gene: TRBV6-1; clone size: few; J gene: TRBJ2-1; CDR3 protein: CASSEEYRAPVVTYNEQFF; CDR3 DNA: TGTGCCAGCAGTGAAGAGTACAGAGCACCTGTAGTGACCTACAATGAGCAGTTCTTC
D gene: .; V gene: TRBV7-2; clone size: few; J gene: TRBJ2-7; CDR3 protein: CASSSQGGFSYEQYF; CDR3 DNA: TGTGCCAGCAGCTCGCAGGGGGGATTCTCCTACGAGCAGTACTTC
D gene: .; V gene: TRBV5-5; clone size: .; J gene: TRBJ1-6; CDR3 protein: CASSLLGLSPLHF; CDR3 DNA: TGTGCCAGCAGCTTGCTGGGGCTGTCACCCCTCCACTTT
D gene: TRBD2; V gene: TRBV19; clone size: .; J gene: TRBJ2-3; CDR3 protein: CASSMGTSGSDTQYF; CDR3 DNA: TGTGCCAGTAGTATGGGGACTAGCGGGTCGGATACGCAGTATTTT
D gene: .; V gene: TRBV4-2; clone size: .; J gene: TRBJ2-1; CDR3 protein: CASSQASGIYNEQFF; CDR3 DNA: TGTGCCAGCAGCCAAGCCTCCGGGATTTACAATGAGCAGTTCTTC
D gene: .; V gene: TRBV15; clone size: .; J gene: TRBJ2-2; CDR3 protein: CATSRRFSQGNTGELFF; CDR3 DNA: TGTGCCACCAGCAGACGTTTTAGTCAGGGGAACACCGGGGAGCTGTTTTTT
D gene: TRBD1; V gene: TRBV5-5; clone size: .; J gene: TRBJ2-5; CDR3 protein: CASSDRDRKETQYF; CDR3 DNA: TGTGCCAGCAGCGACCGGGACAGAAAAGAGACCCAGTACTTC
D gene: TRBD1; V gene: TRBV7-3; clone size: .; J gene: TRBJ2-7; CDR3 protein: CASSERQGGEQYF; CDR3 DNA: TGTGCCAGCAGCGAAAGACAGGGTGGCGAGCAGTACTTC
D gene: .; V gene: TRBV14; clone size: .; J gene: TRBJ1-6; CDR3 protein: CASSQAFNSPLHF; CDR3 DNA: TGTGCCAGCAGCCAAGCATTCAATTCACCCCTCCACTTT
D gene: TRBD2; V gene: TRBV7-9; clone size: once; J gene: TRBJ2-3; CDR3 protein: CAGKSGGTDTQYF; CDR3 DNA: TGTGCCGGGAAGTCGGGGGGGACAGATACGCAGTATTTT
D gene: .; V gene: TRBV6-2/TRBV6-3; clone size: .; J gene: TRBJ1-6; CDR3 protein: CASSSTRQPNSPLHF; CDR3 DNA: TGTGCCAGCAGTTCCACCAGACAACCCAATTCACCCCTCCACTTT
D gene: .; V gene: TRBV14; clone size: few; J gene: TRBJ2-1; CDR3 protein: CASSPQMGANYNEQFF; CDR3 DNA: TGTGCCAGCAGCCCCCAGATGGGGGCAAATTACAATGAGCAGTTCTTC
D gene: .; V gene: TRBV7-2; clone size: .; J gene: TRBJ1-4; CDR3 protein: CASSSGVEEFF; CDR3 DNA: TGTGCCAGCAGCTCCGGGGTAGAAGAGTTTTTT
D gene: TRBD1; V gene: TRBV19; clone size: .; J gene: TRBJ1-2; CDR3 protein: CASRDRGSYGYTF; CDR3 DNA: TGTGCCAGTAGGGACAGGGGTAGCTATGGCTACACCTTC
D gene: .; V gene: TRBV28; clone size: .; J gene: TRBJ1-5; CDR3 protein: CASKETGYRLQPQHF; CDR3 DNA: TGTGCCAGCAAAGAAACAGGGTACAGATTGCAGCCCCAGCATTTT
D gene: TRBD2; V gene: TRBV9; clone size: .; J gene: TRBJ2-5; CDR3 protein: CASSVATAGGEETQYF; CDR3 DNA: TGTGCCAGCAGCGTAGCGACAGCGGGGGGAGAAGAGACCCAGTACTTC
D gene: TRBD1; V gene: TRBV6-5; clone size: .; J gene: TRBJ2-7; CDR3 protein: CASRGDRGSEQYF; CDR3 DNA: TGTGCCAGCAGGGGGGACAGAGGGTCCGAGCAGTACTTC
D gene: TRBD2; V gene: TRBV9; clone size: few; J gene: TRBJ2-5; CDR3 protein: CASSTSAGDRSWAQYF; CDR3 DNA: TGTGCCAGCAGCACCTCGGCGGGGGACCGGAGTTGGGCCCAGTACTTC
D gene: TRBD2; V gene: TRBV10-3; clone size: .; J gene: TRBJ2-3; CDR3 protein: CAISETSGAADTQYF; CDR3 DNA: TGTGCCATCAGTGAAACTAGCGGGGCGGCAGATACGCAGTATTTT
D gene: .; V gene: TRBV5-1; clone size: .; J gene: TRBJ1-1; CDR3 protein: CASSLAGGRLGNEAFF; CDR3 DNA: TGCGCCAGCAGCTTGGCCGGGGGGAGGCTGGGGAATGAAGCTTTCTTT
D gene: .; V gene: TRBV15; clone size: many; J gene: TRBJ2-5; CDR3 protein: CATSRVGGETQYF; CDR3 DNA: TGTGCCACCAGCAGAGTAGGGGGAGAGACCCAGTACTTC
D gene: .; V gene: TRBV27; clone size: few; J gene: TRBJ2-7; CDR3 protein: CASSPILQGLGSYEQYF; CDR3 DNA: TGTGCCAGCAGCCCCATTCTGCAGGGGCTAGGCTCCTACGAGCAGTACTTC
D gene: .; V gene: TRBV9; clone size: .; J gene: TRBJ1-2; CDR3 protein: CASSTEGLGYTF; CDR3 DNA: TGTGCCAGCAGCACGGAGGGGCTTGGCTACACCTTC
D gene: .; V gene: TRBV6-6; clone size: .; J gene: TRBJ1-2; CDR3 protein: CASSYSTGSLDGYTF; CDR3 DNA: TGTGCCAGCAGTTACTCGACAGGTTCCCTCGATGGCTACACCTTC
D gene: .; V gene: TRBV5-5; clone size: .; J gene: TRBJ2-7; CDR3 protein: CASSLGLLGGGGLSSYEQYF; CDR3 DNA: TGTGCCAGCAGCTTGGGGCTGTTGGGCGGCGGGGGCCTTAGCTCCTACGAGCAGTACTTC
D gene: .; V gene: TRBV12-3/TRBV12-4; clone size: .; J gene: TRBJ2-3; CDR3 protein: CASSFGTDTQYF; CDR3 DNA: TGTGCCAGCAGTTTCGGTACAGATACGCAGTATTTT
D gene: .; V gene: TRBV14; clone size: once; J gene: TRBJ2-2; CDR3 protein: CASSQQVAGELFF; CDR3 DNA: TGTGCCAGCAGCCAACAGGTTGCCGGGGAGCTGTTTTTT
D gene: TRBD1; V gene: TRBV11-3; clone size: .; J gene: TRBJ2-5; CDR3 protein: CASSLPPRGETQYF; CDR3 DNA: TGTGCCAGCAGCTTACCCCCCAGGGGGGAGACCCAGTACTTC
D gene: TRBD2; V gene: TRBV7-2; clone size: .; J gene: TRBJ2-7; CDR3 protein: CASSMSGGHLEQYF; CDR3 DNA: TGTGCCAGCAGCATGAGCGGGGGCCACTTGGAGCAGTACTTC
D gene: .; V gene: TRBV6-1; clone size: .; J gene: TRBJ2-1; CDR3 protein: CASSELGGSYNEQFF; CDR3 DNA: TGTGCCAGCAGTGAACTCGGGGGATCCTACAATGAGCAGTTCTTC
D gene: TRBD2; V gene: TRBV6-4; clone size: .; J gene: TRBJ2-1; CDR3 protein: CASSDSGGGARNEQFF; CDR3 DNA: TGTGCCAGCAGTGACTCAGGCGGGGGGGCCCGCAATGAGCAGTTCTTC
D gene: TRBD1; V gene: TRBV5-1; clone size: .; J gene: TRBJ1-5; CDR3 protein: CASSSLGQGGLIPQHF; CDR3 DNA: TGCGCCAGCAGCTCTCTTGGACAGGGTGGTCTTATACCCCAGCATTTT
D gene: .; V gene: TRBV3-1/TRBV3-2; clone size: .; J gene: TRBJ2-6; CDR3 protein: CASSVRATGANVLTF; CDR3 DNA: TGTGCCAGCAGCGTGCGAGCAACTGGGGCCAACGTCCTGACTTTC
D gene: .; V gene: TRBV14; clone size: .; J gene: TRBJ2-2; CDR3 protein: CASSQDSGELFF; CDR3 DNA: TGTGCCAGCAGCCAAGACTCCGGGGAGCTGTTTTTT
D gene: TRBD2; V gene: TRBV2; clone size: .; J gene: TRBJ2-3; CDR3 protein: CASSDGGGRVDTQYF; CDR3 DNA: TGTGCCAGCAGTGATGGCGGGGGGCGAGTAGATACGCAGTATTTT
D gene: TRBD2; V gene: TRBV11-3; clone size: .; J gene: TRBJ2-5; CDR3 protein: CASSQGTSPTSGQETQYF; CDR3 DNA: TGTGCCAGCAGCCAAGGGACCTCCCCTACTAGCGGACAAGAGACCCAGTACTTC
D gene: .; V gene: TRBV28; clone size: once; J gene: TRBJ1-4; CDR3 protein: CASSFAGWGTATNEKLFF; CDR3 DNA: TGTGCCAGCAGTTTTGCAGGGTGGGGGACTGCAACTAATGAAAAACTGTTTTTT
D gene: .; V gene: TRBV18; clone size: few; J gene: TRBJ1-3; CDR3 protein: CASSPAVSSGNTIYF; CDR3 DNA: TGTGCCAGCTCACCAGCTGTGAGCTCTGGAAACACCATATATTTT
D gene: TRBD2; V gene: TRBV3-1/TRBV3-2; clone size: .; J gene: TRBJ2-7; CDR3 protein: CASSPTGTSGSEQYF; CDR3 DNA: TGTGCCAGCAGCCCAACCGGGACTAGCGGTAGCGAGCAGTACTTC
D gene: TRBD2; V gene: TRBV7-9; clone size: .; J gene: TRBJ2-1; CDR3 protein: CASSGSGTSFHNEQFF; CDR3 DNA: TGTGCCAGCAGCGGTTCCGGGACTAGCTTTCACAATGAGCAGTTCTTC
D gene: TRBD1; V gene: TRBV15; clone size: .; J gene: TRBJ2-1; CDR3 protein: CATSREQGAIYNEQFF; CDR3 DNA: TGTGCCACCAGCAGAGAACAGGGGGCCATATACAATGAGCAGTTCTTC
D gene: TRBD2; V gene: TRBV2; clone size: .; J gene: TRBJ2-5; CDR3 protein: CASSATSGGQETQYF; CDR3 DNA: TGTGCCAGCAGTGCGACTAGCGGGGGACAAGAGACCCAGTACTTC
D gene: .; V gene: TRBV5-5; clone size: .; J gene: TRBJ1-2; CDR3 protein: CASSLRGANYGYTF; CDR3 DNA: TGTGCCAGCAGCTTGCGGGGTGCTAACTATGGCTACACCTTC
D gene: TRBD1; V gene: TRBV28; clone size: .; J gene: TRBJ1-4; CDR3 protein: CAGRTGFGEKLFF; CDR3 DNA: TGTGCCGGCCGGACAGGGTTTGGAGAAAAACTGTTTTTT
D gene: TRBD2; V gene: TRBV19; clone size: .; J gene: TRBJ2-2; CDR3 protein: CASSRGGDTGELFF; CDR3 DNA: TGTGCCAGTTCTCGGGGGGGTGATACCGGGGAGCTGTTTTTT
D gene: TRBD1; V gene: TRBV6-1; clone size: .; J gene: TRBJ1-2; CDR3 protein: CASSEHYGTEGYGYTF; CDR3 DNA: TGTGCCAGCAGTGAACACTACGGGACAGAGGGCTATGGCTACACCTTC
D gene: .; V gene: TRBV5-1; clone size: .; J gene: TRBJ2-5; CDR3 protein: CASSGGYSGETQYF; CDR3 DNA: TGCGCCAGCAGTGGAGGTTACTCCGGGGAGACCCAGTACTTC
D gene: TRBD2; V gene: TRBV11-1; clone size: .; J gene: TRBJ2-7; CDR3 protein: CASSSPGGATYEQYF; CDR3 DNA: TGTGCCAGCAGCTCGCCGGGGGGTGCTACCTACGAGCAGTACTTC
D gene: TRBD2; V gene: TRBV2; clone size: .; J gene: TRBJ2-1; CDR3 protein: CASSGGGLSYNEQFF; CDR3 DNA: TGTGCCAGCAGTGGGGGGGGACTATCCTACAATGAGCAGTTCTTC
D gene: TRBD1; V gene: TRBV5-6; clone size: .; J gene: TRBJ1-2; CDR3 protein: CASSWDVDRNSPYGYTF; CDR3 DNA: TGTGCCAGCAGCTGGGACGTGGACAGGAATTCTCCCTATGGCTACACCTTC
D gene: TRBD1; V gene: TRBV19; clone size: .; J gene: TRBJ2-7; CDR3 protein: CASSTNGQGPYEQYF; CDR3 DNA: TGTGCCAGTAGTACTAACGGACAGGGCCCCTACGAGCAGTACTTC